This T cell receptor (beta chain) is from a study of vaccination effects on CD4 cells after COVID-19. The CDR3 loop spans 17 amino acids. Germline V gene lookup returns CDR1 SGHNT and CDR2 YYREEE (reference sequence). V lost 0 bases and J 1 base, leaving 14 bases between the germline ends. In the ViraFEST assay, antigen-specific CD4+ clonotypes were identified by expansion after peptide-pool stimulation. When around 10 days of culture had elapsed, CD4+ T cells were isolated. Prior SARS-CoV-2 infection was absent in the vaccine recipients, as shown by negative nucleocapsid antibodies. Supplemented with 9.5 to 10 IU/ml IL-2 and 10 ug/ml peptides, fewer than 2.5 million PBMC per well were kept in culture. Turning to this clone: Its target is not known.

Data came from immunoSEQ multiplex PCR; TCRdb stores just in-frame clones and leaves some out. The table has over 45,000 clones, roughly two thirds seen once. The chain couples TRBV5-4 to TRBJ2-1; weak D call: TRBD2 (6 bases). This specimen was CD4+ T cells from PBMCs cultured with SARS-CoV-2 spike peptides, taken before COVID-19 vaccination. This clonotype originated in a human donor who received a COVID-19 vaccine. The CDR3 is CASSLGVGGGSYNEQFF. CDR3 DNA sequence: TGTGCCAGCAGCTTGGGGGTGGGGGGAGGATCCTACAATGAGCAGTTCTTC.